This TCR beta chain was found in a study of identical twins. Concerning this clonotype: As yet, its antigen is unknown.

A single record per CDR3 protein comes from TCRdb applying MiXCR to the 5' RACE reads. The sample has about 100,000 distinct CDR3 sequences, less than 6.5% seen once; the top ten hold more than 10%. Study observations and caveats: Analyses of zero insertions could be partly confounded by invariant MAIT and iNKT cells.

The sequencing input was memory T cells sorted from blood. This clonotype originated in a woman aged 50 to 65 in good health.

CDR3 in amino acids: CASSWDRGVDEQFF. Here the CDR3 DNA reads TGTGCCAGCAGTTGGGATCGTGGGGTTGATGAGCAGTTCTTC. The chain recombines TRBV12-3 or TRBV12-4 with TRBJ2-1, with D unclear. Deletions cut 4 bases from V and 8 bases from J, with 15 bases between. The CDR3 has 14 amino acids.